This TCR beta chain was observed in a study of T cell responses to AZD1222 COVID-19 vaccine (dated by TCRdb to about 2021). As for the study more broadly: TCR sequencing covered over 230 trial participants: 200 to 220 given two doses of AZD1222 and 26 given two doses of MenACWY control vaccine. Trial participants were enrolled by age into subgroups of 18-55, 56-69 and 70-plus years, and about 150, 27 and 61 TCR-sequenced participants, respectively, were included in these subgroups. Points the paper makes about the study in general: Only six AZD1222 recipients were SARS-CoV-2 seropositive at baseline, limiting conclusions about previously exposed vaccinees. Because no day 14 peak-response samples were available, repertoires were characterized only after the peak T cell response. Reportedly, almost half of the unique spike-specific TCRs recognized epitopes lying outside the regions that are mutated in the B.1.351 and B.1.1.7 variants. Participants were mostly white British, with more females than males. The authors suggested clonal diversity may have been underestimated. The vaccine-associated CD4 TCRs covered the entire spike protein, and the dominant responses fell in regions 160-218 and 743-854. After two AZD1222 doses, spike-specific TCR breadth and depth were significantly higher than at day 0 and than in MenACWY recipients. The 56-69-year group was small, and its depth increase did not reach significance, likely because of low power.

The CDR3 holds 13 amino acids from the cysteine to the phenylalanine. Only the CDR3 region is kept as DNA, spanning 39 bases read in frame from base 1. V ends up 4 bases short and J 6 bases short, with an unmatched junction base count of 4. Based on the germline V gene (reference sequence), the CDR1 and CDR2 sequences are LNHDA and SQIVND. The CDR3 regions of human TCRbeta chains were subjected to immunosequencing. As for how the authors treated the data: Repertoire TCRs were checked for matches against a reference library of SARS-CoV-2-specific TCRs that had been generated using the MIRA antigen-specificity platform. Breadth was defined as the fraction of unique TCRs that were SARS-CoV-2-associated. Depth was defined as the fraction of total T cells that were SARS-CoV-2-associated. Using the MIRA data, every spike-specific TCR was mapped to the spike region that the TCR reacted to and assigned to either a CD4 or a CD8 class. Log10-transformed breadth and depth values were compared by one-way ANOVA with Sidak's multiple comparisons tests. TCRdb re-hosts the immuneACCESS table, in-frame sequences only. Its copies lack some clones; in the studies checked, an unresolved V gene accounts for under half of them, and the cause for the rest is not known. V and J calls plus clone size are reproduced from that table; the DNA served to infer D and trimming. The sample profile shows 65,000 to 75,000 clones; 88% of them were found once. The ten largest clones add up to 4% to 5.5% of the sample.

About this clone itself: The antigen it binds to is not known. No base quality information exists; no much larger clone differs at one position.

Interpreted using the paper, the time point label stands for: about 28 days (+/-7) after the second vaccine dose. Sample treatment or condition, as interpreted from the label and publication: meningococcal conjugate vaccine given as trial control. The vaccinee samples were drawn from two UK trials, COV001 and COV002, one of which was a single-blind randomized controlled phase 2/3 trial testing AZD1222 (ChAdOx1 nCoV-19) in healthy adults. Trial participant PBMC samples were collected at day 0 and day 28 after the second dose for TCRbeta chain sequencing. This material consisted of peripheral blood, taken 28 days after the second dose of the MenACWY control vaccine. The source of this sequence is an adult who received the MenACWY meningococcal vaccine as a control. The chain links TRBV19 with TRBJ1-2; the central 8 bases match TRBD1. The DNA sequence is as follows: TGTGCCAGTAGTACCCGGGACAGGCATGGCTACACCTTC. This gives the protein CASSTRDRHGYTF.